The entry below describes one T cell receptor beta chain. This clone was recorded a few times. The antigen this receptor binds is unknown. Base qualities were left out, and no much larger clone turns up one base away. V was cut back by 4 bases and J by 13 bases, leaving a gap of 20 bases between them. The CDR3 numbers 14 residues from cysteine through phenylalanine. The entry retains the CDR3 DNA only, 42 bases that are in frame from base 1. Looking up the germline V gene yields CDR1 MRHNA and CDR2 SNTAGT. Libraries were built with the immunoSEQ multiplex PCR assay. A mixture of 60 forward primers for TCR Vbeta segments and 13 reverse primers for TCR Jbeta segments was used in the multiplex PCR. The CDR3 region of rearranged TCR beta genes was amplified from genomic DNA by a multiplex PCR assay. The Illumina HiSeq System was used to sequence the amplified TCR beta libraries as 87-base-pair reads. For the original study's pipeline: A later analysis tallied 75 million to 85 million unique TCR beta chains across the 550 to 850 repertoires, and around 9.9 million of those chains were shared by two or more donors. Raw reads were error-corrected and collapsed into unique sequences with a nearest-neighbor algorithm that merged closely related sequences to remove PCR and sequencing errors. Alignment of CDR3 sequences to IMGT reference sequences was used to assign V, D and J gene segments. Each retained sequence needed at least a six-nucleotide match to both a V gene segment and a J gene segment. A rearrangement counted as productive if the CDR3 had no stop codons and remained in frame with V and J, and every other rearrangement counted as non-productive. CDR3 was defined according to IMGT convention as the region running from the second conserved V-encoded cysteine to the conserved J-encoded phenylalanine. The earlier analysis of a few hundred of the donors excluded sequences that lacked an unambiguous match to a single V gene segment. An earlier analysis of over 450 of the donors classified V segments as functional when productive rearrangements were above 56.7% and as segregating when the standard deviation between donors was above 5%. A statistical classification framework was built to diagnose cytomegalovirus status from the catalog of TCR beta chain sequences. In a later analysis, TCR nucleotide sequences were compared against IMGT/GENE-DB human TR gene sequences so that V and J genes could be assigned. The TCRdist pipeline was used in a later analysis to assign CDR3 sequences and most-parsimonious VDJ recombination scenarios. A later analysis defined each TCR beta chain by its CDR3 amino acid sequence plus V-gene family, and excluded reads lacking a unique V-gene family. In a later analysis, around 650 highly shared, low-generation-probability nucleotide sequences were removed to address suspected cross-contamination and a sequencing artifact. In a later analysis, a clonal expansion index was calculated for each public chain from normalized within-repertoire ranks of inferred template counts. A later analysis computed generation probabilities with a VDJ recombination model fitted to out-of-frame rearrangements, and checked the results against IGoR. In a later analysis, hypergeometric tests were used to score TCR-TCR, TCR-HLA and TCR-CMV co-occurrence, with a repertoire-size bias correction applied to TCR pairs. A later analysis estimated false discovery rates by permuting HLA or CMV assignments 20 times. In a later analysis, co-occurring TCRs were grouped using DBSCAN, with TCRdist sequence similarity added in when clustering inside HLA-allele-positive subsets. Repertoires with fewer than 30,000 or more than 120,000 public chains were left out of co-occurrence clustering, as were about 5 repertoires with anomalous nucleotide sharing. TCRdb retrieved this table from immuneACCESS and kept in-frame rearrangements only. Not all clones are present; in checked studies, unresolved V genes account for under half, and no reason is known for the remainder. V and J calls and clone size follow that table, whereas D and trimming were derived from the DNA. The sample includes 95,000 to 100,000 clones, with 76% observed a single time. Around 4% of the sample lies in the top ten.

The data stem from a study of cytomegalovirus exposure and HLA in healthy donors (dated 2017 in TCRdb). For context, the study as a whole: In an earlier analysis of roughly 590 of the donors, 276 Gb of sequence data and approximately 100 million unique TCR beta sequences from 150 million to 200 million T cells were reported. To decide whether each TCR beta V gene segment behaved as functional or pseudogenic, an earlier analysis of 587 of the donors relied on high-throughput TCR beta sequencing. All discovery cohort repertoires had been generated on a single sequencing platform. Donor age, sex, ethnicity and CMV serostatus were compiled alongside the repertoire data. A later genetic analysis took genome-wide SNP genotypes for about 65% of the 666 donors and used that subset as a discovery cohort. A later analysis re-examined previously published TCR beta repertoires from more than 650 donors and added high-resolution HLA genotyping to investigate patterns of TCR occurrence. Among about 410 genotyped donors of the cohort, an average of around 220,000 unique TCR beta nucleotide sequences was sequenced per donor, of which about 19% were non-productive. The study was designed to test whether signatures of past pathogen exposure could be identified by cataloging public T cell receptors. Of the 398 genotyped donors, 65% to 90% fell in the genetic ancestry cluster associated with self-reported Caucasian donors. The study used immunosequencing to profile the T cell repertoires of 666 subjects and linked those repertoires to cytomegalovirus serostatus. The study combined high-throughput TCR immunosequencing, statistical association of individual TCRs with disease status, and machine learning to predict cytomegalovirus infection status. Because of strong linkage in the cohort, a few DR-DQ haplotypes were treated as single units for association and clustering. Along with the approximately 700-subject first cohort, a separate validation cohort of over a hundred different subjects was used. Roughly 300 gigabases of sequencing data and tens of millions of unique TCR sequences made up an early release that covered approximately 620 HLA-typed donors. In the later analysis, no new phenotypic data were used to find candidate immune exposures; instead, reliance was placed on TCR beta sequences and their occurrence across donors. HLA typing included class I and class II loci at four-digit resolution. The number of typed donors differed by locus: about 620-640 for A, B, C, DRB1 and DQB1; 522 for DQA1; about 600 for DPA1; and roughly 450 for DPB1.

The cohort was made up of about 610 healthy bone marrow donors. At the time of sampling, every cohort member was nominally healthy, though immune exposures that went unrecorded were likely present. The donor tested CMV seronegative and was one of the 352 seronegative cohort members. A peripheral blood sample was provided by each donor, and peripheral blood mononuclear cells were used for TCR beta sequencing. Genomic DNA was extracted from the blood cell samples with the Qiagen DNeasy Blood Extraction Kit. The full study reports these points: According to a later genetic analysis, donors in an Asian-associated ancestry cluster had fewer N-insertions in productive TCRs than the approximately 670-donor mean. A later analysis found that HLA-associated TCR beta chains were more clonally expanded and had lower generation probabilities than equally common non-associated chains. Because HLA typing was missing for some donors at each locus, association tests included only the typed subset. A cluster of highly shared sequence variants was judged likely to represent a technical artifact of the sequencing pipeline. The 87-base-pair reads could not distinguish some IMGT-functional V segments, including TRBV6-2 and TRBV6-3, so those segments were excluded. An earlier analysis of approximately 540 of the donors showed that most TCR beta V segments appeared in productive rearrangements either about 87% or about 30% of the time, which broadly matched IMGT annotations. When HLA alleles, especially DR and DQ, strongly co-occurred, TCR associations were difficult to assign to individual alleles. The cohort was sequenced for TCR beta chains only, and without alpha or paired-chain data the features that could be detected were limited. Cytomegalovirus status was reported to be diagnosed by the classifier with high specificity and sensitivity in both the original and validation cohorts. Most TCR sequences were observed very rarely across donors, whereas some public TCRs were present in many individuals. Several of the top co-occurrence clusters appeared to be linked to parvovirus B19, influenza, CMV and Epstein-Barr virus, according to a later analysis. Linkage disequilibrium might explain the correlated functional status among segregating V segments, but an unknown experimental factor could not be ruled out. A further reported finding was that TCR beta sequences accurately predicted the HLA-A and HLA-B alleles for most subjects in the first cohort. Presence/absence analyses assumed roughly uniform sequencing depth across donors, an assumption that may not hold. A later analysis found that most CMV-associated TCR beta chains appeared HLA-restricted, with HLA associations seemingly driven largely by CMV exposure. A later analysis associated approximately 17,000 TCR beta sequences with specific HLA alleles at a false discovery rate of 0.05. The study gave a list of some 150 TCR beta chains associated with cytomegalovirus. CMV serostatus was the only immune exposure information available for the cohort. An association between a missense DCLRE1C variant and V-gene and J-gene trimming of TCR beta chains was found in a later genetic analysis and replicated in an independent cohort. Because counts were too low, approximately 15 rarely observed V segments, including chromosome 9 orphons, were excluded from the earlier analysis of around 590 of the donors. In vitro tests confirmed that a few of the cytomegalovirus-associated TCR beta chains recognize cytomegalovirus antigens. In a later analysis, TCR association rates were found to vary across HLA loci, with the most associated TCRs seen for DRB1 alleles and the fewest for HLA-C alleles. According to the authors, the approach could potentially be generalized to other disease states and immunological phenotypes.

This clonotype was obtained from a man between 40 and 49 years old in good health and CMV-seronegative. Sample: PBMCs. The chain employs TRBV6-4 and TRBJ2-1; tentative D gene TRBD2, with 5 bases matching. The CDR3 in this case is CASSGTEDGLFQFF. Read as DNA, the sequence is TGTGCCAGCAGTGGAACGGAGGACGGCCTCTTCCAGTTCTTC.